These 29 T cell receptor beta chains were all obtained from the same sample, sequenced in a study of T cells in localized non-small cell lung cancer (dated by TCRdb to the early 2020s). Libraries were made using the immunoSEQ multiplex PCR assay. TCRdb took this table from immuneACCESS and kept in-frame rearrangements with V and J called. Such tables lack part of the clones; where checked against another copy, unresolved V genes explain under half of the gap, and the rest is unexplained. The sample yields approximately 46,000 clones; about four fifths were counted once. About a sixth of the sample lies in the top ten. The material was peripheral blood mononuclear cells, obtained before any cancer treatment. Receptor source: a man aged 35 to 70 with stage III lung adenocarcinoma.

This clone showed up just once. The chain carries TRBV6-6 and TRBJ1-2; D not resolved. Germline CDR1 reads MNHNY; CDR2 reads SVGAGI (reference sequence). V was clipped by 5 bases and J by 4 bases, with 17 bases between them. The CDR3 length is 15 residues. In nucleotides, the CDR3 is TGTGCCAGCAGTGACCGGAGTCGTGGGGTCTATGGCTACACCTTC. Encoded protein: CASSDRSRGVYGYTF.

The chain is built from TRBV11-2 and TRBJ2-3, with D uncertain. Germline loops: CDR1 SGHAT, CDR2 FQNNGV. The CDR3 contains 13 residues. With 8 bases removed from V and 2 bases from J, the gap between germline ends came to 11 bases. The CDR3 sequence: CASSHPVTDTQYF. In nucleotides, the CDR3 is TGTGCCAGCTCGCATCCGGTCACAGATACGCAGTATTTT.

This clone has just one count. This chain connects TRBV7-9 to TRBJ2-1, with TRBD2 matching over 8 bases. V lost 3 bases and J lost 2; bases outside the gene matches: 3. Germline V lookup: CDR1 SEHNR, CDR2 FQNEAQ (reference sequence). CDR3 length equals 15 residues. CDR3 coding DNA: TGTGCCAGCAGCTTGCGCGGGGGGCCCTACAATGAGCAGTTCTTC. Its protein is CASSLRGGPYNEQFF.

The CDR3 sequence: CASSLGRTSGNEQYF. The CDR3 DNA is TGTGCCAGCAGCTTGGGAAGGACTAGCGGCAACGAGCAGTACTTC. The chain uses TRBV5-5 and TRBJ2-7; 10 bases map to TRBD2. In germline, CDR1 is SGHKS, CDR2 YYEKEE (reference sequence). The J segment lost 5 bases and the V segment lost 0 bases, leaving 5 bases of the junction unmatched. CDR3 length: 15 residues.

The rearrangement links TRBV2 to TRBJ1-4; unclear D gene. The germline gives CDR1 SNHLY, CDR2 FYNNEI. The CDR3 is made up of 12 amino acids. The V gene lost 6 bases and the J gene lost 8 bases, with 10 bases spanning the gap. For the CDR3, the DNA is TGTGCCAGCAGCCCTCAAGGGGAAAAACTGTTTTTT. The encoded protein is CASSPQGEKLFF.

V and J are TRBV12-5 and TRBJ2-5; D might be TRBD1 (6 bases). Germline CDR1 reads LGHNT; CDR2 reads FRNRAP. The CDR3 has 13 amino acids. With 6 bases removed from V and 1 base from J, the gap between germline ends came to 9 bases. For the CDR3, the DNA is TGTGCTAGTGGCCCGGACAGCCAAGAGACCCAGTACTTC. Translation gives CASGPDSQETQYF. The full variable domain, its missing parts supplied by reference TRBV12-5 and TRBJ2-5, is DARVTQTPRHKVTEMGQEVTMRCQPILGHNTVFWYRQTMMQGLELLAYFRNRAPLDDSGMPKDRFSAEMPDATLATLKIQPSEPRDSAVYFCASGPDSQETQYFGPGTRLLVL.

The chain is built from TRBV10-3 and TRBJ2-7; weak D call: TRBD2 (6 bases). The CDR3 length is 13 residues. V shed 2 bases and J shed 5 bases, with 10 bases lying between them. CDR1 is ENHRY and CDR2 is SYGVKD in the germline V gene. DNA for the CDR3: TGTGCCATCAGTGAGGGGGGGATTAACGAGCAGTACTTC. This encodes CAISEGGINEQYF.

The V and J genes are TRBV18 and TRBJ2-7; 7 bases agree with TRBD2. V dropped 3 bases and J dropped 3; count of bases not matched to a gene: 8. The germline CDR1 and CDR2 sequences are KGHSH and LQKENI. The CDR3 is made up of 15 amino acids. CDR3 DNA sequence: TGTGCCAGCTCACCCTCCGGGACGGGGGGCTACGAGCAGTACTTC. Amino acid sequence: CASSPSGTGGYEQYF.

V usage is TRBV4-1 and J usage is TRBJ2-7, with 7 bases matching TRBD2. Per the germline V gene, CDR1 is MGHRA and CDR2 is YSYEKL. The CDR3 extends over 16 amino acids. Unmatched junction bases numbered 8, after V lost 0 bases and J lost 3 bases. The CDR3 is CASSQEAGPEDYEQYF. CDR3 nucleotides: TGCGCCAGCAGCCAAGAAGCGGGACCAGAGGACTACGAGCAGTACTTC.

The chain links TRBV7-6 to TRBJ2-7, with D hard to call. V was cut by 3 bases and J by 1 base, with 7 bases left in between. The CDR3 is 13 residues long. Looked up from germline, CDR1 is SGHVS and CDR2 is FNYEAQ. CDR3 DNA sequence: TGTGCCAGCAGCTTGTCCGCATCCTACGAGCAGTACTTC. This encodes CASSLSASYEQYF.

V and J are TRBV6-6 and TRBJ1-1; D unclear. CDR1 and CDR2 from the germline V gene are MNHNY and SVGAGI (reference sequence). The V and J ends lost 1 base and 3 bases respectively, with 6 bases between them. This CDR3 is built from 13 residues. In nucleotides, the CDR3 is TGTGCCAGCAGTTACTTCGAGCACACTGAAGCTTTCTTT. Amino acid sequence: CASSYFEHTEAFF.

The chain recombines TRBV30 with TRBJ2-7; 7 nucleotides align to TRBD1. Germline V CDR1 and CDR2: GTSNPN, SVGIG (reference sequence). V gave up 2 bases and J gave up 0 bases; unmatched junction bases: 7. The CDR3 sequence is 15 residues long. As DNA, the CDR3 is TGTGCCTGGAGTCTAACCGGGACAGTCTCCTACGAGCAGTACTTC. Protein: CAWSLTGTVSYEQYF.

The chain has TRBV9 and TRBJ2-3; the D gene is possibly TRBD1 (7 bases). The V and J ends lost 0 bases and 2 bases respectively, with 19 bases between them. CDR3 size: 18 residues. Germline assignment: CDR1 SGDLS and CDR2 YYNGEE. CDR3 coding DNA: TGTGCCAGCAGCGTAGATAGTTGGAGGGACAGCCACACAGATACGCAGTATTTT. This codes for CASSVDSWRDSHTDTQYF. The whole variable domain, filled in from reference TRBV9 and TRBJ2-3, reads DSGVTQTPKHLITATGQRVTLRCSPRSGDLSVYWYQQSLDQGLQFLIQYYNGEERAKGNILERFSAQQFPDLHSELNLSSLELGDSALYFCASSVDSWRDSHTDTQYFGPGTRLTVL.

The genes are TRBV5-1 and TRBJ2-5; D tentatively fits TRBD1 or TRBD2 (5 bases each). The V gene's germline CDR1 is SGHRS and CDR2 YFSETQ. This CDR3 is 13 amino acids long. V was cut by 7 bases and J by 4 bases, with 14 bases left in between. The DNA for the CDR3 is TGCGCCAGCGGGACGGCGACGGGAGAGACCCAGTACTTC. Translating gives CASGTATGETQYF.

The chain couples TRBV5-5 to TRBJ2-4; TRBD2 might be the D (6 bases). The CDR3 length is 14 residues. V was shortened by 0 bases and J by 5 bases, with 9 bases between the two germline ends. Germline loops: CDR1 SGHKS, CDR2 YYEKEE (reference sequence). CDR3 in DNA: TGTGCCAGCAGCTTGGTTGGAGGGGAAAACATTCAGTACTTC. The encoded protein is CASSLVGGENIQYF.

The V and J genes are TRBV27 and TRBJ2-5; D gene unclear. The end of the DNA aligns better with TRBJ2-7, so the J call may be wrong. CDR3 length equals 13 residues. Germline CDR1 and CDR2: MNHEY and SMNVEV (reference sequence). The CDR3 nucleotides read TGTGCCAGCAGTTTGTCCGTAACCTACGAGCAGTACTTC. Translation: CASSLSVTYEQYF.

This chain connects TRBV12-5 to TRBJ2-1; 10 nucleotides agree with TRBD1. V shed 6 bases and J 8 bases; nucleotides not matched to a gene: 10. Germline assignment: CDR1 LGHNT and CDR2 FRNRAP. The CDR3 runs to 15 residues. The CDR3 spells CASGFEAGTGDEQFF. CDR3 DNA sequence: TGTGCTAGTGGCTTTGAAGCCGGGACAGGGGATGAGCAGTTCTTC. Looking up the rest from reference TRBV12-5 and TRBJ2-1 gives the full variable domain: DARVTQTPRHKVTEMGQEVTMRCQPILGHNTVFWYRQTMMQGLELLAYFRNRAPLDDSGMPKDRFSAEMPDATLATLKIQPSEPRDSAVYFCASGFEAGTGDEQFFGPGTRLTVL.

The chain has TRBV18 and TRBJ2-5, with D unclear. Germline V CDR1 and CDR2: KGHSH, LQKENI. The CDR3 contains 14 residues. Trimming took off 5 bases at V and 2 bases at J, with 12 bases between the two ends. The CDR3 loop reads CASSVLKLQETQYF. The DNA of the CDR3 is TGTGCCAGCTCAGTCCTGAAACTACAAGAGACCCAGTACTTC.

This clone has just a few counts. The V gene is TRBV9, the J gene TRBJ2-1, with a weak D call TRBD2 (5 bases). V was pared by 2 bases and J by 9 bases, with 18 bases between. The CDR3 consists of 15 residues. Germline V gene lookup returns CDR1 SGDLS and CDR2 YYNGEE. The CDR3 here is CASSVQTTGASEQFF. CDR3 sequence (DNA): TGTGCCAGCAGCGTGCAGACTACCGGAGCGAGTGAGCAGTTCTTC.

J is TRBJ2-2 and V is TRBV6-6; D is unclear. The CDR3 runs to 13 residues. Per germline, CDR1 MNHNY and CDR2 SVGAGI (reference sequence). V gave up 2 bases and J gave up 10 bases, with 11 bases separating them. The CDR3 coding sequence is TGTGCCAGCAGTTACCCCCCCGACGAGGAGCTGTTTTTT. This translates into CASSYPPDEELFF.

The rearrangement joins TRBV12-5 to TRBJ1-2, with D maybe TRBD1 (5 bases). The germline gives CDR1 LGHNT, CDR2 FRNRAP. This CDR3 has 13 residues. V was shortened by 6 bases and J by 5 bases, with 13 bases between the two germline ends. This CDR3 is CASGSTAYYGYTF. Written as DNA, the CDR3 is TGTGCTAGTGGGTCGACAGCTTATTATGGCTACACCTTC. Variable domain in full (rest from reference TRBV12-5 and TRBJ1-2): DARVTQTPRHKVTEMGQEVTMRCQPILGHNTVFWYRQTMMQGLELLAYFRNRAPLDDSGMPKDRFSAEMPDATLATLKIQPSEPRDSAVYFCASGSTAYYGYTFGSGTRLTVV.

V gene TRBV7-8 combines with J gene TRBJ2-3, with 7 bases aligning to TRBD2. This CDR3 is built from 12 residues. V shed 6 bases and J 11 bases; nucleotides not matched to a gene: 8. Germline V gene data show CDR1 as SGHVS and CDR2 as FQNEAQ. The chain's CDR3 is CASRPTGGKQYF. The CDR3 DNA reads as TGTGCCAGCAGGCCCACCGGGGGGAAGCAGTATTTT.

The CDR3: CASSSGQGQGNTIYF. For the CDR3, the DNA is TGTGCCAGCTCAAGCGGACAGGGGCAAGGAAACACCATATATTTT. The J gene is TRBJ1-3, the V gene TRBV18; 9 positions match TRBD1. The CDR3 length is 15 residues. Germline V gene sequence: CDR1 KGHSH, CDR2 LQKENI. V lost 5 bases and J lost 4; bases outside the gene matches: 6.

The J gene is TRBJ1-6, the V gene TRBV6-4, with a weak D call TRBD1 (5 bases). Trimming took off 6 bases at V and 5 bases at J, with 8 bases between the two ends. Per the germline V gene, CDR1 is MRHNA and CDR2 is SNTAGT. CDR3 length equals 13 residues. CDR3 sequence: CASSGTHNSPLHF. CDR3 DNA sequence: TGTGCCAGCAGCGGGACCCATAATTCACCCCTCCACTTT.

This clone has a handful of counts. The chain employs TRBV19 and TRBJ1-5; D is uncertain. The CDR3 runs to 16 residues. The germline gives CDR1 LNHDA, CDR2 SQIVND (reference sequence). V was pared by 2 bases and J by 0 bases, with 11 bases between. The CDR3 DNA sequence: TGTGCCAGTAGTATATTGCAACCTCATAGCAATCAGCCCCAGCATTTT. This translates into CASSILQPHSNQPQHF.

The gene calls are TRBV7-6 and TRBJ2-7; 7 bases agree with TRBD1. Trimming took 5 bases from V and 0 from J; bases not matched to a gene: 7. Germline CDR1 is SGHVS and CDR2 is FNYEAQ. The CDR3 spans 15 residues. The CDR3 region has the DNA TGTGCCAGCAGCAAATTACAGGGGAACTCCTACGAGCAGTACTTC. Encoded protein: CASSKLQGNSYEQYF.

The chain combines TRBV29-1 with TRBJ2-3; D uncertain. The CDR3 length is 14 residues. Germline CDR1 and CDR2: SQVTM and ANQGSEA. V lost 6 bases to trimming and J lost 5 bases, with 18 bases between them. This chain's CDR3 is CSVHGLPPLDTQYF. As DNA, the CDR3 is TGCAGCGTCCACGGGCTTCCCCCTTTAGATACGCAGTATTTT.

V and J are TRBV4-1 and TRBJ1-5; 8 positions match TRBD1. The CDR3 has 15 residues. Germline V lookup: CDR1 MGHRA, CDR2 YSYEKL. The V and J ends lost 4 bases and 6 bases, in that order; junction bases with no gene match: 8. CDR3 coding DNA: TGCGCCAGCAGCCCGACGGACAGGGTAATTCAGCCCCAGCATTTT. The encoded protein is CASSPTDRVIQPQHF.

As DNA, the CDR3 is TGTGCCAGCAGTTTAAACAGGAACACTGAAGCTTTCTTT. It codes for CASSLNRNTEAFF. The V gene is TRBV27, the J gene TRBJ1-1; D is undetermined. The CDR3 sequence is 13 residues long. The V gene's germline CDR1 is MNHEY and CDR2 SMNVEV (reference sequence). The V gene lost 2 bases and the J gene lost 1 base, with 5 bases spanning the gap.